The rows below give T cell receptor beta chains drawn from one sample of a study of T cells in Graves' hyperthyroidism and ophthalmopathy. MiXCR, applied by TCRdb to the multiplex PCR reads, yields one record per CDR3 protein. The sample lists 400,000 to 450,000 distinct CDR3 sequences; approximately 14% were seen once. The specimen sequenced was blood. These receptors were collected from a man aged 18 to 29 with Graves' ophthalmopathy. CDR3s include the opening cysteine and the closing phenylalanine or tryptophan. The order of the fields is V gene, CDR3 protein.

V: TRBV10-3
CDR3: CAICDGDGTGELFF

V: TRBV7-2
CDR3: CASSELGQSTDTQYF

V: TRBV7-2
CDR3: CASSRSPTPGVAEKLFF

V: TRBV6-1
CDR3: CASSKGLAGLYEQYF

V: TRBV19
CDR3: CASSMGLAAYSYNEQFF

V: TRBV4-2
CDR3: CASSQEGGAGGPETQYF

V: TRBV6-1
CDR3: CASSYGRDSGYTF

V: TRBV6-1
CDR3: CASSLQELTNTEAFF

V: TRBV30
CDR3: CAWSGDFSYEQYF

V: TRBV2
CDR3: CATEDSTYEQYF

V: TRBV19
CDR3: CASSWGGETDTQYF

V: TRBV30
CDR3: CAWSVTGSPTGELFF

V: TRBV7-8
CDR3: CASSRDRTGNTIYF

V: TRBV9
CDR3: CASSIGRDGSYEQYF

V: TRBV7-8
CDR3: CASSLYQGGNQPQHF

V: TRBV4-1
CDR3: CASSQGEGGPETQYF

V: TRBV12-3/TRBV12-4
CDR3: CASSSLLLYEQYF

V: TRBV27
CDR3: CASSLGLALAGELFF

V: TRBV29-1
CDR3: CSVVGRGNSYEQYF

V: TRBV7-3
CDR3: CASSPPRGIGTEAFF

V: TRBV15
CDR3: CATSRDIGGGEQYF

V: TRBV7-4
CDR3: CASSLGDRDPQSNQPQHF